This is a list of T cell receptor beta chains from one sample in a study of blood T cell repertoires in COVID-19. Sequencing was performed with immunoSEQ multiplex PCR; in TCRdb, only in-frame clones are kept and a portion is missing. The table has tens of thousands of clones, less than 90% seen once. The sample comprised peripheral blood. These receptors were collected from a man aged 55 to 70 with acute or convalescent COVID-19. CDR3s include the opening cysteine and the closing phenylalanine or tryptophan. D genes are given only for firm matches. The size of a clone is reported for some rows only, either as once, few or many, or as a class for expanded clones.

d_call,clone_size,v_call,j_call,cdr3_aa,cdr3_nt
.,.,TRBV25-1,TRBJ2-7,CASREVGEQYF,TGTGCCAGCAGGGAAGTCGGGGAGCAGTACTTC
TRBD1,.,TRBV30,TRBJ1-5,CAWTDRGGQPQHF,TGTGCCTGGACCGACAGGGGAGGACAGCCCCAGCATTTT
TRBD1,.,TRBV30,TRBJ2-7,CAWAPDRFSGYEQYF,TGTGCCTGGGCCCCGGACAGGTTCAGTGGGTACGAGCAGTACTTC
TRBD1,.,TRBV5-5,TRBJ2-5,CASSLAGTGAGETQYF,TGTGCCAGCAGCTTGGCCGGAACAGGGGCGGGAGAGACCCAGTACTTC
.,.,TRBV30,TRBJ1-4,CAWSGDEKLFF,TGTGCCTGGTCGGGGGATGAAAAACTGTTTTTT
.,.,TRBV24-1,TRBJ2-5,CATSATGGPQETQYF,TGTGCCACCAGTGCAACGGGGGGCCCACAAGAGACCCAGTACTTC
.,.,TRBV30,TRBJ1-2,CAWSVGQGGYTF,TGTGCCTGGAGTGTAGGCCAGGGTGGCTACACCTTC
.,once,TRBV6-4,TRBJ1-2,CASSEQGSTGYTF,TGTGCCAGCAGTGAACAGGGAAGCACCGGCTACACCTTC
TRBD1,.,TRBV9,TRBJ1-1,CASSVDRGTGAPNTEAFF,TGTGCCAGCAGCGTAGATCGAGGGACAGGCGCGCCGAACACTGAAGCTTTCTTT
.,.,TRBV3-1/TRBV3-2,TRBJ2-5,CASTQSLQETQYF,TGTGCCAGCACCCAAAGCCTCCAAGAGACCCAGTACTTC
.,once,TRBV5-1,TRBJ2-5,CASSLRGKETQYF,TGCGCCAGCAGCCTCCGGGGGAAAGAGACCCAGTACTTC
TRBD1,.,TRBV11-2,TRBJ1-2,CASSPQGRGRSNYGYTF,TGTGCCAGCAGCCCTCAAGGCAGGGGGCGGTCGAACTATGGCTACACCTTC
TRBD1,.,TRBV30,TRBJ1-2,CAWSVSRDRLYYTF,TGTGCCTGGAGTGTAAGCCGGGACAGGCTATACTACACCTTC